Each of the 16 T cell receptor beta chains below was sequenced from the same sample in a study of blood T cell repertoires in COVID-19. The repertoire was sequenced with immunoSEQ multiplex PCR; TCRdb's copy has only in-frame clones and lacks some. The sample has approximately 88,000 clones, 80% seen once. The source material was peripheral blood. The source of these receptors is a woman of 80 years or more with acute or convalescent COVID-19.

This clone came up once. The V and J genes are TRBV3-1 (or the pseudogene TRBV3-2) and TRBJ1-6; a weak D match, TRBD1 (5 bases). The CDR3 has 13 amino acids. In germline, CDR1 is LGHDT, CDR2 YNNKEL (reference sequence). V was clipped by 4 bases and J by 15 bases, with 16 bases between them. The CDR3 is CASSPSQGTNLHF. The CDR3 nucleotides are TGTGCCAGCAGCCCCAGTCAGGGAACTAACCTCCACTTT.

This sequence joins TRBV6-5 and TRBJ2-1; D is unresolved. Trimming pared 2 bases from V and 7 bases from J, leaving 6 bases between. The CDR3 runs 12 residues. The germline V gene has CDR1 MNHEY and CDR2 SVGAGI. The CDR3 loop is CASSYPRNEQFF. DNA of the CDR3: TGTGCCAGCAGTTACCCCCGGAATGAGCAGTTCTTC.

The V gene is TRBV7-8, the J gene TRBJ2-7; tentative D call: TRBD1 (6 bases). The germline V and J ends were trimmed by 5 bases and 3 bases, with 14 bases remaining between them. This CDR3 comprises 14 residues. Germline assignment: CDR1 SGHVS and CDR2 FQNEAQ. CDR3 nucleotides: TGTGCCAGCAGCGGAGACAGGATTAACTACGAGCAGTACTTC. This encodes CASSGDRINYEQYF. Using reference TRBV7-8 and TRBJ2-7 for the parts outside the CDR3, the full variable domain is GAGVSQSPRYKVAKRGQDVALRCDPISGHVSLFWYQQALGQGPEFLTYFQNEAQLDKSGLPSDRFFAERPEGSVSTLKIQRTQQEDSAVYLCASSGDRINYEQYFGPGTRLTVT.

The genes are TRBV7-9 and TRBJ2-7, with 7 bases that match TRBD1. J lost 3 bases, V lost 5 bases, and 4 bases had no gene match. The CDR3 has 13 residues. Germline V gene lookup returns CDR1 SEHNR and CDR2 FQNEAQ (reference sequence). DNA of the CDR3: TGTGCCAGCAGCCTCAGGGGGAACTACGAGCAGTACTTC. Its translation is CASSLRGNYEQYF.

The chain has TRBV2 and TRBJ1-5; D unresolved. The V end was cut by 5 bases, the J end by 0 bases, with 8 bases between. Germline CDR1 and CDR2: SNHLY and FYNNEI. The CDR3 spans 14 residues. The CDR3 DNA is TGTGCCAGCAGTTATACATATAGCAATCAGCCCCAGCATTTT. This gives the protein CASSYTYSNQPQHF.

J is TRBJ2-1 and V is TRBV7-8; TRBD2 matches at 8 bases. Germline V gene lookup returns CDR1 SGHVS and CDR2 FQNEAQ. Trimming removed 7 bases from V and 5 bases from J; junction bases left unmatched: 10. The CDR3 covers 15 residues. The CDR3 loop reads CASNNAGGTNNEQFF. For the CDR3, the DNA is TGTGCCAGCAACAACGCGGGAGGTACAAACAATGAGCAGTTCTTC.

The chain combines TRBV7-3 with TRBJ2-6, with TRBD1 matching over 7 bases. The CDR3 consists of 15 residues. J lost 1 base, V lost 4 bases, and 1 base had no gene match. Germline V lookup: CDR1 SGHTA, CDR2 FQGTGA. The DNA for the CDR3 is TGTGCCAGCAGCTCAGGGGGATCTGGGGCCAACGTCCTGACTTTC. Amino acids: CASSSGGSGANVLTF.

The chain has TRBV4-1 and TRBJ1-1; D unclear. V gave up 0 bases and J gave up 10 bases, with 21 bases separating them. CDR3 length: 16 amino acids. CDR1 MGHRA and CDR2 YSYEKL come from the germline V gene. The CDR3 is CASSQESVAGRSGAFF. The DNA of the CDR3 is TGCGCCAGCAGCCAAGAGTCGGTTGCCGGGAGGAGCGGAGCTTTCTTT.

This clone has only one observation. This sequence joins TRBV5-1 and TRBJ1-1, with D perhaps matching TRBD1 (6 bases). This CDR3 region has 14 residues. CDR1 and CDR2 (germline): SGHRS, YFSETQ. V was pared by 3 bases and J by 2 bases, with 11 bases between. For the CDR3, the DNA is TGCGCCAGCAGCTACGACAGGTCTAACACTGAAGCTTTCTTT. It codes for CASSYDRSNTEAFF.

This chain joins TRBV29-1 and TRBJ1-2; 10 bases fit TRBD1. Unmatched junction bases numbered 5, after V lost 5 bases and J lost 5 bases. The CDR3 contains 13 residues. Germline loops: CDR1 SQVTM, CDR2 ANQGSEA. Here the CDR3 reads CSVRGQGVYGYTF. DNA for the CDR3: TGCAGCGTTCGTGGACAGGGGGTGTATGGCTACACCTTC.

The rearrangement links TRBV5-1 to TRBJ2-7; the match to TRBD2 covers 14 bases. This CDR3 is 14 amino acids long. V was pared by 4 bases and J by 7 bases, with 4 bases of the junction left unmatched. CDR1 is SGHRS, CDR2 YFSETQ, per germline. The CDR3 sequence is CASSSRLAGGEQYF. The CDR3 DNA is TGCGCCAGCAGCAGCAGACTAGCGGGAGGGGAGCAGTACTTC.

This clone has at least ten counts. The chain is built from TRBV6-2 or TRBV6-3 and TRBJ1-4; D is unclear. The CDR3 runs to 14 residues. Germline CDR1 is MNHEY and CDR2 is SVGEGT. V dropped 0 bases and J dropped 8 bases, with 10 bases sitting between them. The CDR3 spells CASSYSPEAEKLFF. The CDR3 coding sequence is TGTGCCAGCAGTTACTCCCCGGAGGCCGAAAAACTGTTTTTT.

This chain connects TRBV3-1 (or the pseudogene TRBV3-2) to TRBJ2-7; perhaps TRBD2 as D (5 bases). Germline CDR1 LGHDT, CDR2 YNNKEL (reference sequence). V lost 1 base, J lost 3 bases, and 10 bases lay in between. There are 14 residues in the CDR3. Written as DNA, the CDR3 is TGTGCCAGCAGCCAAGGGAGGATCAACTACGAGCAGTACTTC. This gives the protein CASSQGRINYEQYF.

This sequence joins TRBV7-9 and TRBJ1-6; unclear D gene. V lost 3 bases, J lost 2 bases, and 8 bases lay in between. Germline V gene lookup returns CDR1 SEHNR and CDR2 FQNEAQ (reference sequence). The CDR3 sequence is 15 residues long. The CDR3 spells CASSLGETYNSPLHF. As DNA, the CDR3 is TGTGCCAGCAGCTTGGGAGAGACCTATAATTCACCCCTCCACTTT. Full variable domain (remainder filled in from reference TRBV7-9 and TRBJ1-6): DTGVSQNPRHKITKRGQNVTFRCDPISEHNRLYWYRQTLGQGPEFLTYFQNEAQLEKSRLLSDRFSAERPKGSFSTLEIQRTEQGDSAMYLCASSLGETYNSPLHFGNGTRLTVT.

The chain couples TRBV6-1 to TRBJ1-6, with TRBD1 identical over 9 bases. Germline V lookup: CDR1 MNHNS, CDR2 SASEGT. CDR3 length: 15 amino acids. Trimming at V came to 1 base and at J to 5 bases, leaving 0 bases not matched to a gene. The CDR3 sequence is CASSEGTGDNSPLHF. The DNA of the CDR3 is TGTGCCAGCAGTGAAGGGACAGGGGATAATTCACCCCTCCACTTT.

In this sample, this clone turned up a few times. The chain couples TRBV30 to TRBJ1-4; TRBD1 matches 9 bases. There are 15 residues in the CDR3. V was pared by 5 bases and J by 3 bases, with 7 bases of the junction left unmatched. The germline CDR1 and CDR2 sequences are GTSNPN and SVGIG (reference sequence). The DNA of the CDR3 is TGTGCCTGGTGTACAGGGGGCTCAGCTAATGAAAAACTGTTTTTT. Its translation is CAWCTGGSANEKLFF.